Sequencing of this TCR beta chain was carried out in a study of blood T cell repertoires in COVID-19. Profiled with immunoSEQ multiplex PCR; TCRdb holds only in-frame clones, not every one. The sample includes 250,000 to 350,000 clones, approximately 85% seen only once; the top ten take 3.5% to 5.5%. Trimming took 8 bases from V and 0 from J; bases not matched to a gene: 7. CDR3 size: 15 residues. CDR1 is KGHSH, CDR2 LQKENI, per germline. This TCR was recovered from a young woman who had recovered from COVID-19. The chain joins TRBV18 to TRBJ1-5; 7 nucleotides line up with TRBD1. The source material was PBMCs or T cells enriched from blood (not recorded which). CDR3 sequence reads: CASTITGDSNQPQHF. The CDR3 coding sequence is TGTGCCAGCACCATAACAGGGGATAGCAATCAGCCCCAGCATTTT.